Below, one TCR beta chain is given with its context. The antigen remains undetermined. These data originate in a study of cytomegalovirus exposure and HLA in healthy donors. The donors, nominally healthy at sampling, likely had unrecorded immune exposures. Findings and caveats of the study: The authors confirmed in vitro that a few CMV-associated chains were specific for CMV antigens. TCR sequences were mostly rare, though some public TCRs occurred in many donors.

The germline V gene encodes CDR1 SGHNT and CDR2 YYREEE (reference sequence). The V and J ends lost 4 bases and 0 bases respectively, with 13 bases between them. The length of the CDR3 is 15 residues. The study ran its PCR with 60 Vbeta and 13 Jbeta primers. TCRdb's table, derived via immunoSEQ multiplex PCR, lists solely in-frame clones and lacks some. The table includes over 90,000 clones, 60% to 75% detected once. This TCR was sampled from a man aged 55 to 70 in good health and CMV-seronegative. Material: PBMCs. The chain carries TRBV5-4 and TRBJ1-1; maybe TRBD1 (5 bases). The CDR3: CASSPPTAMNTEAFF. CDR3 nucleotide sequence: TGTGCCAGCAGCCCGCCGACAGCAATGAACACTGAAGCTTTCTTT.